The clone carrying this T cell receptor beta chain was picked up one time. The antigen remains unidentified. The data originate from a study of a mutant IDH1 vaccine in newly diagnosed glioma. Looking at the study overall: Onset of vaccination occurred 4-6 weeks following radiotherapy alone, or with temozolomide cycles.

Time point here: week 23, last vaccination. The study gave 300 ug of mutant IDH1 20-mer peptide per vaccine dose, with topical imiquimod. CDR1 is LGHNA, CDR2 YNFKEQ, per germline. This CDR3 spans 13 amino acids. The germline V and J ends were trimmed by 0 bases and 5 bases, with 7 bases remaining between them. Using immunoSEQ multiplex PCR, the repertoire was profiled, and TCRdb retains in-frame clones only, with some absent. The data contain 35,000 to 50,000 clones, under 95% of them singletons. The TCR was taken from a man aged 50 to 59 with glioma. V usage is TRBV4-2 and J usage is TRBJ1-2; D gene uncertain. Here the sequenced sample was PBMCs, taken from a glioma patient whose treatment included an IDH1 peptide vaccine. The CDR3 sequence is CASSQESGYGYTF. As DNA, the CDR3 is TGTGCCAGCAGCCAAGAGTCCGGGTATGGCTACACCTTC.